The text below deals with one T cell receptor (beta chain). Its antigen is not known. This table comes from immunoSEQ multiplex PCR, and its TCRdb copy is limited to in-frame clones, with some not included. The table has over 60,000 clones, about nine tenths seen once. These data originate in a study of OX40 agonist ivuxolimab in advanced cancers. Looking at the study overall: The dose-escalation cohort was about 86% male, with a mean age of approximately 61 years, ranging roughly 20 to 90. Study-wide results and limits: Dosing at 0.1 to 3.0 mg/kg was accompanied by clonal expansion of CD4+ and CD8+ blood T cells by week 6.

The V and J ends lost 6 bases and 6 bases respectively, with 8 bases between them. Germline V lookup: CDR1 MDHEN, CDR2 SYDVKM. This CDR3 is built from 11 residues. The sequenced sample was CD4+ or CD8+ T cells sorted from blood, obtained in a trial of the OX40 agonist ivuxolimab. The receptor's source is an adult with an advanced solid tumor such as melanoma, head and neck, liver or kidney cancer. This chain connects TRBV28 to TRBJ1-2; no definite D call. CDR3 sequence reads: CASRNANGYTF. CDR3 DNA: TGTGCCAGCAGGAATGCCAATGGCTACACCTTC.